This is a list of T cell receptor beta chains from one sample in a study of cytomegalovirus exposure and HLA in healthy donors. The table came from immunoSEQ multiplex PCR; TCRdb's copy has only in-frame clones and leaves some out. The data contain about 120,000 clones, around two thirds of them seen just once; the ten biggest clones take up roughly 9.7%. The sequenced sample consisted of PBMCs. The receptors come from a woman aged 40-49 years in good health and CMV-seropositive. Each CDR3 is given with its conserved first and last residue. The D gene is left open where the match is weak. Size tells how often a clone was seen (once, few, many) or the class of an expanded clone, and some rows leave it out.

V gene	clone size	D gene	J gene	CDR3 DNA	CDR3 protein
TRBV7-9	.	.	TRBJ1-2	TGTGCCAGCAAAATGCGGGGCCTCGTACTAGGCTATGGCTACACCTTC	CASKMRGLVLGYGYTF
TRBV7-2	.	TRBD1	TRBJ2-5	TGTGCCAGCAGATCAAAGGACAGGGTGGGAGAGACCCAGTACTTC	CASRSKDRVGETQYF
TRBV27	.	.	TRBJ2-7	TGTGCCAGCAGGCCCCCTTGGTCACGGGAGCAGTACTTC	CASRPPWSREQYF
TRBV29-1	.	.	TRBJ2-1	TGCAGCGTTGAAGATGGGGAGAGTGATGAGCAGTTCTTC	CSVEDGESDEQFF
TRBV11-1	.	TRBD1	TRBJ2-1	TGTGCCAGCAGTACCTCCAGGGGGATTTACAATGAGCAGTTCTTC	CASSTSRGIYNEQFF
TRBV5-1	.	.	TRBJ1-1	TGCGCCAGCAGCTTGCCTATTAGCGACCTTAGGGCCGAAGCTTTCTTT	CASSLPISDLRAEAFF
TRBV11-1	.	TRBD2	TRBJ2-1	TGTGCCAGCAGCTTCGAACTAGCGAAGAATGAGCAGTTCTTC	CASSFELAKNEQFF
TRBV28	once	.	TRBJ2-3	TGTGCCAGCAGACCCTACTGGTCAGACAGATTAACTAGCACAGATACGCAGTATTTT	CASRPYWSDRLTSTDTQYF
TRBV4-1	.	TRBD1	TRBJ1-2	TGCGCCAGCAGCCACGGGACAGCTAACTATGGCTACACCTTC	CASSHGTANYGYTF
TRBV4-3	few	.	TRBJ1-4	TGCGCCAGCAGCCAAGATCGTGGGCCAGCCGATCAACTGTTTTTT	CASSQDRGPADQLFF